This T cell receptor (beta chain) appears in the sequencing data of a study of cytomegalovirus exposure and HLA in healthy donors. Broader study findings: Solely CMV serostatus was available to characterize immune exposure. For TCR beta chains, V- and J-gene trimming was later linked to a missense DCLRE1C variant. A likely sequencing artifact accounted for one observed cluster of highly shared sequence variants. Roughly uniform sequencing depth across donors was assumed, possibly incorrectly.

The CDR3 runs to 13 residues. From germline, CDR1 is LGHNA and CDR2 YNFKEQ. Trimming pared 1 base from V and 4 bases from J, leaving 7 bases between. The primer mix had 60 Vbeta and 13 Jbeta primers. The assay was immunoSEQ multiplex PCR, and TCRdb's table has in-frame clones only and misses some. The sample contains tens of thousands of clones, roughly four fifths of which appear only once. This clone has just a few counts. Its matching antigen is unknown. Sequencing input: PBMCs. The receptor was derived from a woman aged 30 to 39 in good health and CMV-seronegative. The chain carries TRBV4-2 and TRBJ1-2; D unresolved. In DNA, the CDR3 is TGTGCCAGCAGCCAAGGGGCAGTCTATGGCTACACCTTC. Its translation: CASSQGAVYGYTF.